This TCR beta chain derives from a study of cytomegalovirus exposure and HLA in healthy donors. Germline V gives CDR1 SEHNR, CDR2 FQNEAQ (reference sequence). This CDR3 is 16 amino acids long. The PCR made use of 60 Vbeta and 13 Jbeta primers. Only in-frame clones appear in the TCRdb table, and some are missing; sequencing was by immunoSEQ multiplex PCR. Here the sample spans approximately 110,000 clones, approximately 84% being singletons. Notes on this clone: Mismatch with germline at one junction end may stem from a read error.

The chain uses TRBV7-9 and TRBJ2-2; D is perhaps TRBD2 (6 bases). The receptor was isolated from a male donor in good health and CMV-seronegative. Specimen: PBMCs. CDR3 residues: CSSSLLLLASTGELFF. CDR3 coding DNA: TGTTCCAGCAGCTTATTACTACTAGCAAGCACCGGGGAGCTGTTTTTT.